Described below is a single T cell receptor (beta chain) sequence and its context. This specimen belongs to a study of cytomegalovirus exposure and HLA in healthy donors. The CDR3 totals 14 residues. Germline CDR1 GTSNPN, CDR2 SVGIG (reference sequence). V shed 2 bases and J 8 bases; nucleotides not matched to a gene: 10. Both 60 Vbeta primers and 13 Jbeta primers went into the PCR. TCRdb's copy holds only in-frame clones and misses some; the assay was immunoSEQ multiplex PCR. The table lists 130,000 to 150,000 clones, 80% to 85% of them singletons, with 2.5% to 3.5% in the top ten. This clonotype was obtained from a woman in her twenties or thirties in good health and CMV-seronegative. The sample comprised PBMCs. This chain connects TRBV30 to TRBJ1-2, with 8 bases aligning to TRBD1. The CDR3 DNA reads TGTGCCTGGAGTCCCACAGGGGGTTCGGAGGGCTACACCTTC. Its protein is CAWSPTGGSEGYTF.